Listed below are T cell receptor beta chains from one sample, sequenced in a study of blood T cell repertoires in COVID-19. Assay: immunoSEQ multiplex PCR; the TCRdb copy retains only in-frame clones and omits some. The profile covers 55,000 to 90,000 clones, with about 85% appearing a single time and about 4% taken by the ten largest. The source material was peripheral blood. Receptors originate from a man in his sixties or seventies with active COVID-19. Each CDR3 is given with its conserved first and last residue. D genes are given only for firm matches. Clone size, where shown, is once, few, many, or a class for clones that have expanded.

cdr3_nt: TGTGCCAGCAGCCAAGTAGGGGCTGCGCTAGCGGGAGACGTCGGGGAGCTGTTTTTT
cdr3_aa: CASSQVGAALAGDVGELFF
clone_size: -
d_call: TRBD2
j_call: TRBJ2-2
v_call: TRBV4-2

cdr3_nt: TGTGCCTGGAGTCCCCCGGGGGGCCCAACTAATGAAAAACTGTTTTTT
cdr3_aa: CAWSPPGGPTNEKLFF
clone_size: -
d_call: -
j_call: TRBJ1-4
v_call: TRBV30

cdr3_nt: TGTGCCAGCAGCCCCCTCGTTGACAGGGGGTCCTACAATGAGCAGTTCTTC
cdr3_aa: CASSPLVDRGSYNEQFF
clone_size: -
d_call: TRBD1
j_call: TRBJ2-1
v_call: TRBV5-6

cdr3_nt: TGTGCCAGCAGTTACTGGCTAGCGGGAAAAAATGAGCAGTTCTTC
cdr3_aa: CASSYWLAGKNEQFF
clone_size: once
d_call: TRBD2
j_call: TRBJ2-1
v_call: TRBV6-2/TRBV6-3

cdr3_nt: TGTGCCAGCTCACAGCCCCGGACAGGGGTGGGGTGGGAGCAGTTCTTC
cdr3_aa: CASSQPRTGVGWEQFF
clone_size: -
d_call: TRBD1
j_call: TRBJ2-1
v_call: TRBV18

cdr3_nt: TGTGCCAGCGAACGGGGGTGGGCGGACACTGAAGCTTTCTTT
cdr3_aa: CASERGWADTEAFF
clone_size: -
d_call: -
j_call: TRBJ1-1
v_call: TRBV19

cdr3_nt: TGTGCCAGCTCACCCGCCCCAGGGGGAAACACCATATATTTT
cdr3_aa: CASSPAPGGNTIYF
clone_size: -
d_call: -
j_call: TRBJ1-3
v_call: TRBV18

cdr3_nt: TGTGCCAGCAGTTTAGGGCAGGGGGGCACCGGGGAGCTGTTTTTT
cdr3_aa: CASSLGQGGTGELFF
clone_size: -
d_call: -
j_call: TRBJ2-2
v_call: TRBV28

cdr3_nt: TGTGCCAGCACCTCTGGTCAGGGTAACTATGGCTACACCTTC
cdr3_aa: CASTSGQGNYGYTF
clone_size: -
d_call: -
j_call: TRBJ1-2
v_call: TRBV9

cdr3_nt: TGTGCCACCCGACAGGGCCGCGATCAGCCCCAGCATTTT
cdr3_aa: CATRQGRDQPQHF
clone_size: -
d_call: TRBD1
j_call: TRBJ1-5
v_call: TRBV10-3

cdr3_nt: TGTGCCAGCACCCCCGGGGGAGCAACTAATGAAAAACTGTTTTTT
cdr3_aa: CASTPGGATNEKLFF
clone_size: once
d_call: -
j_call: TRBJ1-4
v_call: TRBV6-5

cdr3_nt: TGCGCCAGCAGCGGGACAGGGGGCCAGAACACTGAAGCTTTCTTT
cdr3_aa: CASSGTGGQNTEAFF
clone_size: -
d_call: TRBD1
j_call: TRBJ1-1
v_call: TRBV23-1

cdr3_nt: TGTGCCAGCAGCTTAGATGGGGCGTTGACCTACAATGAGCAGTTCTTC
cdr3_aa: CASSLDGALTYNEQFF
clone_size: once
d_call: -
j_call: TRBJ2-1
v_call: TRBV11-3